The rows below give T cell receptor beta chains drawn from one sample of a study of OX40 agonist ivuxolimab in advanced cancers. Here immunoSEQ multiplex PCR was the method, and the copy in TCRdb shows in-frame clones only, minus some. The sample carries around 75,000 clones, around 88% recorded once. The specimen comprised CD4+ or CD8+ T cells sorted from blood, sampled in a trial of the OX40 agonist ivuxolimab. The receptors come from an adult with an advanced solid tumor such as melanoma, head and neck, liver or kidney cancer. Each CDR3 is given with its conserved first and last residue. Each record gives: D gene, J gene, clone size, V gene, CDR3 protein, CDR3 DNA. A D gene is named only where the DNA matches it firmly. Clone size is stated in some rows and not others, as once, few, many or a class when expanded.

D: NA; J: TRBJ2-7; size: NA; V: TRBV5-8; CDR3: CASSLAIWDSYEQYF; DNA: TGTGCCAGCAGCTTGGCCATCTGGGACTCCTACGAGCAGTACTTC
D: NA; J: TRBJ2-3; size: NA; V: TRBV10-3; CDR3: CATREEGATDTQYF; DNA: TGTGCCACCCGGGAGGAGGGGGCGACAGATACGCAGTATTTT
D: NA; J: TRBJ1-2; size: NA; V: TRBV6-5; CDR3: CASSRSGRDGYTF; DNA: TGTGCCAGCAGCCGATCCGGTCGAGATGGCTACACCTTC
D: TRBD1; J: TRBJ2-7; size: NA; V: TRBV5-4; CDR3: CASSSGQGPFEQYF; DNA: TGTGCCAGCAGCTCGGGACAGGGGCCGTTCGAGCAGTACTTC
D: NA; J: TRBJ1-1; size: NA; V: TRBV5-4; CDR3: CASSQVVGGALNTEAFF; DNA: TGTGCCAGCAGCCAAGTGGTCGGGGGCGCATTGAACACTGAAGCTTTCTTT
D: TRBD2; J: TRBJ2-3; size: NA; V: TRBV19; CDR3: CASSGLAGGSDTQYF; DNA: TGTGCCAGTAGTGGACTAGCGGGAGGATCAGATACGCAGTATTTT
D: NA; J: TRBJ1-1; size: NA; V: TRBV15; CDR3: CATNEGELRTEAFF; DNA: TGTGCCACAAACGAGGGGGAATTGAGGACTGAAGCTTTCTTT
D: TRBD2; J: TRBJ2-1; size: NA; V: TRBV7-3; CDR3: CASSPAGTRYNEQFF; DNA: TGTGCCAGCAGCCCGGCCGGGACTAGGTACAATGAGCAGTTCTTC
D: NA; J: TRBJ2-2; size: NA; V: TRBV5-6; CDR3: CASSLNGMNTGELFF; DNA: TGTGCCAGCAGCTTGAACGGGATGAACACCGGGGAGCTGTTTTTT
D: NA; J: TRBJ2-5; size: NA; V: TRBV6-1; CDR3: CASSTLREQETQYF; DNA: TGTGCCAGCAGCACCCTCCGGGAACAAGAGACCCAGTACTTC
D: NA; J: TRBJ1-5; size: NA; V: TRBV20-1; CDR3: CSANNQPQHF; DNA: TGCAGTGCTAACAATCAGCCCCAGCATTTT
D: TRBD1; J: TRBJ2-7; size: NA; V: TRBV19; CDR3: CASSPGTASSYEQYF; DNA: TGTGCCAGTAGTCCGGGGACAGCGAGCTCCTACGAGCAGTACTTC
D: NA; J: TRBJ2-2; size: NA; V: TRBV7-6; CDR3: CASSLVHNTGELFF; DNA: TGTGCCAGCAGCTTAGTCCATAACACCGGGGAGCTGTTTTTT
D: NA; J: TRBJ2-7; size: NA; V: TRBV18; CDR3: CASSPSQTYEQYF; DNA: TGTGCCAGCTCACCGTCACAAACCTACGAGCAGTACTTC
D: NA; J: TRBJ2-7; size: NA; V: TRBV6-4; CDR3: CASTSSSYEQYF; DNA: TGTGCCAGCACCTCCAGCTCCTACGAGCAGTACTTC
D: NA; J: TRBJ1-2; size: NA; V: TRBV4-3; CDR3: CASSQGRDFHGYTF; DNA: TGCGCCAGCAGCCAAGGACGGGACTTCCATGGCTACACCTTC
D: NA; J: TRBJ1-6; size: NA; V: TRBV4-2; CDR3: CASSQATGPNSPLHF; DNA: TGTGCCAGCAGCCAAGCCACAGGACCTAATTCACCCCTCCACTTT
D: NA; J: TRBJ1-5; size: NA; V: TRBV6-1; CDR3: CASSEGHPGSVQPQHF; DNA: TGTGCCAGCAGTGAGGGACACCCCGGTTCGGTTCAGCCCCAGCATTTT
D: NA; J: TRBJ2-3; size: NA; V: TRBV5-8; CDR3: CASSFEEWGTDTQYF; DNA: TGTGCCAGCAGCTTTGAGGAGTGGGGCACAGATACGCAGTATTTT
D: TRBD1; J: TRBJ2-3; size: NA; V: TRBV30; CDR3: CAWSLGAGGSDTQYF; DNA: TGTGCCTGGAGTTTGGGAGCAGGGGGCTCAGATACGCAGTATTTT
D: NA; J: TRBJ1-5; size: NA; V: TRBV7-2; CDR3: CASSSRGQNSNQPQHF; DNA: TGTGCCAGCAGTTCTAGAGGACAGAATAGCAATCAGCCCCAGCATTTT
D: NA; J: TRBJ2-7; size: NA; V: TRBV7-2; CDR3: CASSLASQSYEQYF; DNA: TGTGCCAGCAGCTTAGCTTCGCAGTCCTACGAGCAGTACTTC
D: NA; J: TRBJ1-3; size: NA; V: TRBV10-3; CDR3: CAISESRGNTIYF; DNA: TGTGCCATCAGTGAGTCGCGGGGAAACACCATATATTTT
D: NA; J: TRBJ2-2; size: few; V: TRBV6-6; CDR3: CASSYSNTGELFF; DNA: TGTGCCAGCAGTTACTCGAACACCGGGGAGCTGTTTTTT
D: NA; J: TRBJ1-1; size: NA; V: TRBV29-1; CDR3: CSVTYRVSNTEAFF; DNA: TGCAGCGTCACCTACAGGGTCTCGAACACTGAAGCTTTCTTT
D: TRBD2; J: TRBJ2-1; size: NA; V: TRBV6-6; CDR3: CASSYSKGRDEQFF; DNA: TGTGCCAGCAGTTACTCGAAAGGGAGGGATGAGCAGTTCTTC
D: NA; J: TRBJ2-2; size: NA; V: TRBV6-5; CDR3: CASSYVPGANTGELFF; DNA: TGTGCCAGCAGTTACGTGCCGGGCGCGAACACCGGGGAGCTGTTTTTT
D: NA; J: TRBJ2-5; size: NA; V: TRBV2; CDR3: CASRMGQGETQYF; DNA: TGTGCCAGCAGGATGGGGCAGGGGGAGACCCAGTACTTC
D: TRBD1; J: TRBJ1-1; size: NA; V: TRBV19; CDR3: CASSYRTGGTEAFF; DNA: TGTGCCAGTAGTTACAGGACAGGAGGCACTGAAGCTTTCTTT
D: NA; J: TRBJ2-3; size: NA; V: TRBV9; CDR3: CASSTSALTDTQYF; DNA: TGTGCCAGCAGCACTTCAGCCCTCACAGATACGCAGTATTTT
D: TRBD1; J: TRBJ2-7; size: NA; V: TRBV10-1; CDR3: CASSVSRDRPITYEQYF; DNA: TGCGCCAGCAGTGTGTCAAGGGACAGACCTATCACCTACGAGCAGTACTTC
D: TRBD1; J: TRBJ2-5; size: NA; V: TRBV7-9; CDR3: CASSHRGVETQYF; DNA: TGTGCCAGCAGCCACAGGGGTGTGGAGACCCAGTACTTC
D: NA; J: TRBJ2-7; size: NA; V: TRBV28; CDR3: CASRSVGGTYEQYF; DNA: TGTGCCAGCAGGTCCGTGGGAGGTACCTACGAGCAGTACTTC
D: NA; J: TRBJ1-6; size: NA; V: TRBV23-1; CDR3: CASSVRADSPLHF; DNA: TGCGCCAGCAGTGTCAGGGCCGATTCACCCCTCCACTTT
D: TRBD2; J: TRBJ2-7; size: NA; V: TRBV7-2; CDR3: CASSLRAGGRYEQYF; DNA: TGTGCCAGCAGCTTAAGAGCGGGGGGGCGCTACGAGCAGTACTTC
D: TRBD2; J: TRBJ2-7; size: NA; V: TRBV7-3; CDR3: CASSPGTSGAEQYF; DNA: TGTGCCAGCAGCCCTGGGACTAGCGGGGCCGAGCAGTACTTC
D: NA; J: TRBJ2-2; size: NA; V: TRBV11-2; CDR3: CASTKRVATGELFF; DNA: TGTGCCAGCACCAAAAGGGTAGCCACCGGGGAGCTGTTTTTT
D: TRBD1; J: TRBJ2-7; size: NA; V: TRBV5-4; CDR3: CASSLGQGNYEQYF; DNA: TGTGCCAGCAGCTTGGGACAGGGGAACTACGAGCAGTACTTC